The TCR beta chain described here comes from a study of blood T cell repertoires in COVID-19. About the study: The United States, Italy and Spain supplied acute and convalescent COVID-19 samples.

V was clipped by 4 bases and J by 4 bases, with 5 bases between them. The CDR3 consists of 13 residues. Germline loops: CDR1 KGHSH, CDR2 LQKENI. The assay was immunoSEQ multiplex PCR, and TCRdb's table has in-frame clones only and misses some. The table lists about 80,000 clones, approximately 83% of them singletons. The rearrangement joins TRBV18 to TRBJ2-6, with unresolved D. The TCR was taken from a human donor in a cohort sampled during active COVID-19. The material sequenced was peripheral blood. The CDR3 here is CASSLAGANVLTF. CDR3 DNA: TGTGCCAGCTCACTAGCCGGGGCCAACGTCCTGACTTTC. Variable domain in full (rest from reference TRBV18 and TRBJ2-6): NAGVMQNPRHLVRRRGQEARLRCSPMKGHSHVYWYRQLPEEGLKFMVYLQKENIIDESGMPKERFSAEFPKEGPSILRIQQVVRGDSAAYFCASSLAGANVLTFGAGSRLTVL.